These 16 T cell receptor beta chains were sequenced from one sample in a study of blood T cell repertoires in COVID-19. TCRdb's copy holds only in-frame clones and misses some; the assay was immunoSEQ multiplex PCR. Among 35,000 to 45,000 clones listed, 80% to 90% were seen once. Sequences were obtained from peripheral blood. The receptors were gathered from a man in his forties with active COVID-19.

The V gene is TRBV18, the J gene TRBJ1-2, with D perhaps TRBD1 (5 bases). The length of the CDR3 is 13 residues. V gave up 2 bases and J gave up 8 bases, with 12 bases separating them. The germline V gene encodes CDR1 KGHSH and CDR2 LQKENI. CDR3 region: CASSPEWQGGYTF. CDR3 bases: TGTGCCAGCTCACCAGAGTGGCAGGGAGGCTACACCTTC.

This clone was seen only a few times. V and J are TRBV10-1 and TRBJ2-2; unclear D gene. The CDR3 runs to 13 residues. Trimming cost V 4 bases and J 6 bases, with 9 bases left between them. Germline V gives CDR1 WNHNN, CDR2 SYGVQD (reference sequence). CDR3 sequence reads: CASSASHPGELFF. The CDR3 DNA is TGCGCCAGCAGTGCTTCACACCCCGGGGAGCTGTTTTTT.

V gene TRBV6-1 combines with J gene TRBJ2-1; 14 bases agree with TRBD2. Germline V gene sequence: CDR1 MNHNS, CDR2 SASEGT. This CDR3 spans 17 amino acids. V trimming: 6 bases; J trimming: 6 bases; junction bases outside the gene matches: 10. The CDR3 DNA reads TGTGCCAGCAGCGAACGTGAGGGACTAGCGGGGGTCAATGAGCAGTTCTTC. This sequence encodes CASSEREGLAGVNEQFF.

Only a few counts were recorded for this clone. Different DNA sequences within this sample yield the same CDR3. The chain uses TRBV5-1 and TRBJ2-7; D is undetermined. The CDR3 consists of 12 residues. The V gene lost 2 bases and the J gene lost 6 bases, with 9 bases spanning the gap. Germline CDR1 and CDR2: SGHRS and YFSETQ. The CDR3 region is CASSLAGAEQYF. As DNA, the CDR3 is TGCGCCAGCAGCTTAGCTGGAGCCGAGCAGTACTTC.

There are a few counts of this clone. The V and J genes are TRBV13 and TRBJ2-7; TRBD2 matches 8 bases. CDR1 is PRHDT and CDR2 is FYEKMQ in the germline V gene (reference sequence). Trimming at V came to 3 bases and at J to 6 bases, leaving 13 bases not matched to a gene. The CDR3 spans 16 residues. The CDR3 region is CASSLKAGEEVGEQYF. The DNA for the CDR3 is TGTGCCAGCAGCTTGAAAGCGGGAGAAGAAGTAGGCGAGCAGTACTTC.

The chain carries TRBV19 and TRBJ1-1; 9 positions match TRBD1. The CDR3 spans 15 residues. Germline V gene lookup returns CDR1 LNHDA and CDR2 SQIVND (reference sequence). The ends lost 3 bases at V and 5 bases at J; junction bases unmatched: 7. The CDR3 loop is CASSIGTGWETEAFF. CDR3 in DNA: TGTGCCAGTAGTATCGGGACAGGGTGGGAAACTGAAGCTTTCTTT.

This chain links TRBV28 with TRBJ2-5; D is ambiguous. The CDR3 length is 13 residues. Trimming removed 6 bases at V and 1 base at J, with 9 bases between. Germline V gene data show CDR1 as MDHEN and CDR2 as SYDVKM. The CDR3 DNA is TGTGCCAGCAGCCCAGGTGCCCAAGAGACCCAGTACTTC. Amino acids: CASSPGAQETQYF.

The genes are TRBV7-9 and TRBJ2-1; 9 bases are shared with TRBD2. The CDR3 has 13 residues. The J segment lost 9 bases and the V segment lost 8 bases, leaving 8 bases of the junction unmatched. The germline V gene has CDR1 SEHNR and CDR2 FQNEAQ (reference sequence). Here the CDR3 reads CASQPSGTREQFF. The CDR3 DNA reads as TGTGCCAGCCAGCCTAGCGGGACTCGTGAGCAGTTCTTC.

The chain joins TRBV5-5 to TRBJ1-2, with 10 bases lining up with TRBD1. V lost 0 bases and J lost 6; bases outside the gene matches: 2. The CDR3 has 14 residues. The germline CDR1 and CDR2 sequences are SGHKS and YYEKEE (reference sequence). CDR3 amino acids: CASSLGQGADGYTF. CDR3 in DNA: TGTGCCAGCAGCTTGGGACAGGGGGCGGATGGCTACACCTTC.

V gene TRBV6-5 combines with J gene TRBJ1-2; D gene ambiguous. The CDR3 loop spans 12 amino acids. Germline CDR1 is MNHEY and CDR2 is SVGAGI. With 8 bases removed from V and 7 bases from J, the gap between germline ends came to 14 bases. This chain's CDR3 is CASARDNSGYTF. The CDR3 DNA follows: TGTGCCAGCGCCCGGGATAATTCTGGCTACACCTTC.

This clone was observed a single time. The chain uses TRBV19 and TRBJ2-6; 7 bases match TRBD2. The CDR3 sequence is 17 residues long. V lost 2 bases, J lost 0 bases, and 4 bases stayed unmatched. Germline CDR1 LNHDA, CDR2 SQIVND (reference sequence). The CDR3 nucleotides are TGTGCCAGTAGTATACTAGCGGACGTCTCTGGGGCCAACGTCCTGACTTTC. Protein: CASSILADVSGANVLTF.

This chain uses TRBV30 with TRBJ2-3; the match to TRBD2 covers 8 bases. CDR1 and CDR2 from the germline V gene are GTSNPN and SVGIG (reference sequence). CDR3 length: 15 residues. With V trimmed by 2 bases and J by 0 bases, 4 bases remained unmatched. The CDR3 protein is CAWSLAGSSTDTQYF. CDR3 DNA sequence: TGTGCCTGGAGTTTAGCGGGGTCTAGCACAGATACGCAGTATTTT.

The gene calls are TRBV28 and TRBJ1-2; 9 positions agree with TRBD1. CDR3 length: 15 amino acids. Trimming at V came to 2 bases and at J to 8 bases, leaving 9 bases not matched to a gene. Per germline, CDR1 MDHEN and CDR2 SYDVKM. CDR3 coding DNA: TGTGCCAGCAGTTTAACCGGGACAGGGTCCGGAGGCTACACCTTC. Translating gives CASSLTGTGSGGYTF.

This clone was counted a few times. V is TRBV10-1 and J is TRBJ1-1, with 10 bases fitting TRBD1. CDR1 is WNHNN and CDR2 is SYGVQD in the germline V gene (reference sequence). The CDR3 has 14 amino acids. The ends lost 2 bases at V and 9 bases at J; junction bases unmatched: 6. The CDR3 is CASSEGPGQGQAFF. CDR3 in DNA: TGCGCCAGCAGTGAGGGGCCGGGACAGGGGCAAGCTTTCTTT.

J is TRBJ1-5 and V is TRBV3-1 (or the pseudogene TRBV3-2); D is uncertain. CDR3 length: 12 residues. Germline CDR1 reads LGHDT; CDR2 reads YNNKEL (reference sequence). Between the trimmed V and J ends, which lost 6 bases and 7 bases, there was a span of 10 bases. As DNA, the CDR3 is TGTGCCAGCAGTTTCGAGGGCCAGCCCCAGCATTTT. Translated: CASSFEGQPQHF.

This clone was counted between two and nine times. The chain couples TRBV27 to TRBJ2-7, with D possibly TRBD1 on 6 matching bases. Germline CDR1 reads MNHEY; CDR2 reads SMNVEV (reference sequence). This CDR3 region has 12 residues. V was trimmed by 5 bases and J by 4 bases, leaving 9 bases between them. The CDR3 here is CASSPQGYEQYF. Here the CDR3 DNA reads TGTGCCAGCAGTCCACAGGGATACGAGCAGTACTTC.